The 14 T cell receptor beta chains in this list originate from one sample, sequenced in a study of blood T cell repertoires in COVID-19. Generated by immunoSEQ multiplex PCR, the TCRdb table keeps only in-frame clones and is missing some. Of more than 350,000 clones in the sample, about 83% are singletons; the top ten hold around 9.3%. Sequencing used PBMCs or T cells enriched from blood (not recorded which). Receptor source: a woman in her forties or fifties who had recovered from COVID-19.

This clone turned up a few times. J is TRBJ1-1 and V is TRBV3-1 (or the pseudogene TRBV3-2), with a tentative D call TRBD1 (6 bases). Germline-derived CDR1 and CDR2 are LGHDT and YNNKEL (reference sequence). V was shortened by 2 bases and J by 5 bases, with 24 bases between the two germline ends. CDR3 length: 18 residues. CDR3 loop: CASSQQTRGRGIWTEAFF. The CDR3 DNA reads TGTGCCAGCAGCCAACAAACCAGGGGCCGCGGTATATGGACTGAAGCTTTCTTT.

This clone was found many times. J is TRBJ2-3 and V is TRBV7-2, with D perhaps TRBD2 (7 bases). Trimming took off 2 bases at V and 3 bases at J, with 12 bases between the two ends. Germline V lookup: CDR1 SGHTA, CDR2 FQGNSA. The length of the CDR3 is 15 residues. The CDR3 reads CASSLWRGPTDTQYF. The CDR3 DNA reads TGTGCCAGCAGCTTATGGCGGGGGCCGACAGATACGCAGTATTTT. The variable domain in full, with the rest retrieved from reference TRBV7-2 and TRBJ2-3, is GAGVSQSPSNKVTEKGKDVELRCDPISGHTALYWYRQSLGQGLEFLIYFQGNSAPDKSGLPSDRFSAERTGGSVSTLTIQRTQQEDSAVYLCASSLWRGPTDTQYFGPGTRLTVL.

V is TRBV30 and J is TRBJ1-1; a possible D gene is TRBD1 (6 bases). CDR3 size: 12 residues. Trimming cost V 5 bases and J 7 bases, with 14 bases left between them. Germline V gives CDR1 GTSNPN, CDR2 SVGIG (reference sequence). The chain's CDR3 is CAWGGGIIEAFF. The CDR3 nucleotides are TGTGCCTGGGGGGGCGGGATAATTGAAGCTTTCTTT.

A single count supports this clone. V gene TRBV28 combines with J gene TRBJ2-7; TRBD2 might be the D (5 bases). This CDR3 contains 13 residues. Between the trimmed V and J ends, which lost 7 bases and 7 bases, there was a span of 17 bases. The germline V gene has CDR1 MDHEN and CDR2 SYDVKM. This chain's CDR3 is CASTPQISGEQYF. The CDR3 region has the DNA TGTGCCAGCACCCCCCAAATTTCGGGGGAGCAGTACTTC.

The J gene is TRBJ2-1, the V gene TRBV19, with D unclear. The CDR3 spans 13 residues. The germline gives CDR1 LNHDA, CDR2 SQIVND (reference sequence). V lost 2 bases, J lost 8 bases, and 10 bases lay in between. CDR3 sequence reads: CASSIPTSDEQFF. For the CDR3, the DNA is TGTGCCAGTAGTATACCCACCTCGGATGAGCAGTTCTTC. Variable domain in full (rest from reference TRBV19 and TRBJ2-1): DGGITQSPKYLFRKEGQNVTLSCEQNLNHDAMYWYRQDPGQGLRLIYYSQIVNDFQKGDIAEGYSVSREKKESFPLTVTSAQKNPTAFYLCASSIPTSDEQFFGPGTRLTVL.

This chain connects TRBV4-1 to TRBJ1-2, with D possibly TRBD1 on 5 matching bases. The CDR3 is 16 residues long. CDR1 MGHRA and CDR2 YSYEKL come from the germline V gene. The germline V and J ends were trimmed by 1 base and 4 bases, with 16 bases remaining between them. The CDR3 here is CASSQGWGQASYGYTF. The CDR3 DNA sequence: TGCGCCAGCAGCCAAGGGTGGGGCCAGGCCTCCTATGGCTACACCTTC.

This rearrangement joins TRBV27 to TRBJ2-7; perhaps TRBD1 as D (6 bases). Deletions cut 8 bases from V and 2 bases from J, with 19 bases between. This CDR3 region has 15 residues. The germline V gene has CDR1 MNHEY and CDR2 SMNVEV (reference sequence). CDR3 in DNA: TGTGCCAGCGAACACCCGGGTGGACAGCCCTACGAGCAGTACTTC. Translating gives CASEHPGGQPYEQYF.

This clone has only one observation. The chain combines TRBV6-5 with TRBJ1-6; no definite D call. Trimming pared 6 bases from V and 7 bases from J, leaving 16 bases between. The CDR3 loop spans 15 amino acids. Germline V gene lookup returns CDR1 MNHEY and CDR2 SVGAGI. CDR3 sequence (DNA): TGTGCCAGCAGCTACGACCGACGACTCAATTCACCCCTCCACTTT. It encodes CASSYDRRLNSPLHF.

This clone has only a few counts. The chain links TRBV9 to TRBJ1-1; the D is unclear. This CDR3 has 14 residues. CDR1 SGDLS and CDR2 YYNGEE come from the germline V gene. The germline V and J ends were trimmed by 4 bases and 0 bases, with 10 bases remaining between them. The chain's CDR3 is CASSQPTLNTEAFF. CDR3 coding DNA: TGTGCCAGCAGCCAACCGACTCTGAACACTGAAGCTTTCTTT.

About this clone itself: This CDR3 is also generated by other DNA sequences in the sample. The rearrangement joins TRBV30 to TRBJ1-1, with 8 positions matching TRBD1. Germline V gene lookup returns CDR1 GTSNPN and CDR2 SVGIG (reference sequence). J gave up 4 bases and V 3 bases, and 4 bases lay outside the gene matches. The CDR3 is 13 amino acids. As DNA, the CDR3 is TGTGCCTGGAGCGGACAGGGTGGCACTGAAGCTTTCTTT. Encoded protein: CAWSGQGGTEAFF.

This chain connects TRBV11-3 to TRBJ2-7; 7 bases line up with TRBD1. In germline, CDR1 is SGHNT, CDR2 YENEEA. The CDR3 runs to 14 residues. Unmatched junction bases numbered 7, after V lost 4 bases and J lost 4 bases. The CDR3 region has the DNA TGTGCCAGCAGCTCGACGGGACAGCCTTACGAGCAGTACTTC. It codes for CASSSTGQPYEQYF.

This clone is a singleton in its sample. The V and J genes are TRBV6-2 or TRBV6-3 and TRBJ2-7, with 11 bases identical to TRBD1. The CDR3 is made up of 15 amino acids. Germline V gives CDR1 MNHEY, CDR2 SVGEGT. V shed 6 bases and J 4 bases; nucleotides not matched to a gene: 8. This chain's CDR3 is CASSLLGTGGYEQYF. In DNA, the CDR3 is TGTGCCAGCAGCCTACTGGGGACAGGGGGATACGAGCAGTACTTC.

V and J are TRBV5-5 and TRBJ2-7, with D perhaps matching TRBD2 (5 bases). Germline CDR1 reads SGHKS; CDR2 reads YYEKEE (reference sequence). This CDR3 spans 15 amino acids. V dropped 1 base and J dropped 2 bases, with 13 bases sitting between them. CDR3 protein: CASSLSLTGTYEQYF. The DNA of the CDR3 is TGTGCCAGCAGCTTGTCCCTGACGGGGACCTACGAGCAGTACTTC.

V usage is TRBV13 and J usage is TRBJ1-1, with a tentative D call TRBD1 (6 bases). Germline V gene data show CDR1 as PRHDT and CDR2 as FYEKMQ (reference sequence). CDR3 length equals 15 residues. Trimming stripped 4 bases from V and 7 bases from J, with 19 bases between. The CDR3 protein is CASSSLGRGGVEAFF. The CDR3 DNA reads TGTGCCAGCAGCTCCCTTGGACGAGGGGGGGTTGAAGCTTTCTTT. Full variable domain (outside the CDR3, taken from reference TRBV13 and TRBJ1-1): AAGVIQSPRHLIKEKRETATLKCYPIPRHDTVYWYQQGPGQDPQFLISFYEKMQSDKGSIPDRFSAQQFSDYHSELNMSSLELGDSALYFCASSSLGRGGVEAFFGQGTRLTVV.